The following is a T cell receptor (beta chain) sequence with its context. This sample is drawn from a study of T cells in Graves' hyperthyroidism and ophthalmopathy. CDR3 length equals 18 residues. Trimming at V came to 2 bases and at J to 5 bases, leaving 16 bases not matched to a gene. Germline CDR1 SNHLY, CDR2 FYNNEI. What was amplified from RNA transcripts were TCR beta CDR3 regions. Using the HTBI primer set, a first-round RT-PCR was run on the TCR CDR3. TCRdb ran MiXCR on the multiplex PCR reads and lists one entry per CDR3 protein. This table has about 770,000 distinct CDR3 sequences, about 17% appearing once.

The TCR comes from a woman in her forties or fifties with Graves' hyperthyroidism that later progressed to Graves' ophthalmopathy. The sequencing input was blood. This chain connects TRBV2 to TRBJ2-5; 8 nucleotides match TRBD2. The CDR3 region has the DNA TGTGCCAGCAGTGAAAGGGGGACGCGCAGCGGGGGCGCGGAGACCCAGTACTTC. Translated: CASSERGTRSGGAETQYF.